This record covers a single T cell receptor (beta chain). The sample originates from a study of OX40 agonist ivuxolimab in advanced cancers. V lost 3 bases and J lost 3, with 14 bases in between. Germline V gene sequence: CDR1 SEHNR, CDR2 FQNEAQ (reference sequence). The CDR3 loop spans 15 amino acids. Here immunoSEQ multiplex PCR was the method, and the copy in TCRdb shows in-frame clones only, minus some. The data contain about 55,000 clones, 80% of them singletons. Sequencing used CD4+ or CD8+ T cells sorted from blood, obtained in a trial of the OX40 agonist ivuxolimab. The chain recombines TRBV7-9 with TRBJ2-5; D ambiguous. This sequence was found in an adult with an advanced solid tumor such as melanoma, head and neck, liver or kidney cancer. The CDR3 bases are TGTGCCAGCAGCTTTGGGCTCGTTTGGAAAGAGACCCAGTACTTC. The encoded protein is CASSFGLVWKETQYF.